There are a few counts of the clone carrying this T cell receptor beta chain. These data belong to a study of PD-L1 blockade in urothelial cancer. Looking at the study overall: It was around 2014 that patients started atezolizumab at 1,200 mg intravenously every 3 weeks.

Repertoires were generated with immunoSEQ multiplex PCR, while TCRdb's copy carries only in-frame clones and drops some. The sample lists roughly 95,000 clones; roughly 87% were seen once. Germline values: CDR1 LNHDA, CDR2 SQIVND (reference sequence). This CDR3 contains 12 residues. Trimming at V came to 10 bases and at J to 4 bases, leaving 4 bases not matched to a gene. Time point noted: pretreatment peripheral blood. The sample here was PBMCs, taken around atezolizumab (anti-PD-L1) treatment. The chain joins TRBV19 to TRBJ2-1, with 7 bases fitting TRBD1. The TCR comes from a man in his fifties or sixties with urothelial cancer. CDR3 nucleotides: TGTGCCACTACGGGACAGTACAATGAGCAGTTCTTC. This sequence encodes CATTGQYNEQFF. Using reference TRBV19 and TRBJ2-1 for the parts outside the CDR3, the full variable domain is DGGITQSPKYLFRKEGQNVTLSCEQNLNHDAMYWYRQDPGQGLRLIYYSQIVNDFQKGDIAEGYSVSREKKESFPLTVTSAQKNPTAFYLCATTGQYNEQFFGPGTRLTVL.